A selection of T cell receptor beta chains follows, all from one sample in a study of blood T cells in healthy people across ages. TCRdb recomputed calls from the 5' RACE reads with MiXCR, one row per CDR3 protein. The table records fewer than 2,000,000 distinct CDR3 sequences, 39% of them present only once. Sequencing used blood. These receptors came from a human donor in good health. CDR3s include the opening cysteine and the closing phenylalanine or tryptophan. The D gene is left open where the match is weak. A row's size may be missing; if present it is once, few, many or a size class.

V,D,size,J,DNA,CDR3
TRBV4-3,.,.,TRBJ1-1,TGCGCCAGCAGCCAAGTTTCTCAGAACACTGAAGCTTTCTTT,CASSQVSQNTEAFF
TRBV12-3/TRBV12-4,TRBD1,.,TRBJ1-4,TGTGCCAGCCTTAAGGCCGGGACAGATAAAAAACTGTTTTTT,CASLKAGTDKKLFF
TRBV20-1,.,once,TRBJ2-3,TGCAGTGGGGAGGGGGGGGGCACAGATACGCAGTATTTT,CSGEGGGTDTQYF
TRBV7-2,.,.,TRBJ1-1,TGTGCCAGCAGCTCCCTGGGGTGGAGCACTGAAGCTTTCTTT,CASSSLGWSTEAFF
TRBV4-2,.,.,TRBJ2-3,TGTGCCAGCAGCCCGAGTGGGTTAGATACGCAGTATTTT,CASSPSGLDTQYF
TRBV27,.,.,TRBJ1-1,TGTGCCAGCAGACTACGTTCTCGGGACACTGAAGCTTTCTTT,CASRLRSRDTEAFF
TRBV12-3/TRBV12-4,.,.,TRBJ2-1,TGTGCCAGCAGCCTATTCTGGGGGGGCCGGGATGAGCAGTTCTTC,CASSLFWGGRDEQFF
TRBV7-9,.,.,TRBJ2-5,TGTGCCAGCAGCTTACCGGACAGCCAAGAGACCCAGTACTTC,CASSLPDSQETQYF
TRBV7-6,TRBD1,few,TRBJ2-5,TGTGCCAGTACACCCGGGACAGGGCTTATCCAAGAGACCCAGTACTTC,CASTPGTGLIQETQYF
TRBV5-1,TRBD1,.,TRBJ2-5,TGCGCCAGCAGTTCGCAACCGGGACAGGGGTACGAGCAGTGCTTC,CASSSQPGQGYEQCF
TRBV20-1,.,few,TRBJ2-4,TGCAGTGCTAGAGTACAGGACCGCAAAAACATTCAGTACTTC,CSARVQDRKNIQYF
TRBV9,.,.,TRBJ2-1,TGTGCCAGCAGCGCCGGTCCTAGGGAGCAGTTCTTC,CASSAGPREQFF
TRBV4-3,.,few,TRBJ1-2,TGCGCCAGCAGCCAAGATTGGCAGGGTTATGGCTACACCTTC,CASSQDWQGYGYTF
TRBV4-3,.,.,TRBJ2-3,TGCGCCAGCAGCCACACCGGTAACCCGCTAGTAAATGCAGATACGCAGTATTTT,CASSHTGNPLVNADTQYF
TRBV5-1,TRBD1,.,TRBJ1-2,TGCGCCAGCAGCTTGTCTTCTGGGACAGCTTATGGCTACACCTTC,CASSLSSGTAYGYTF
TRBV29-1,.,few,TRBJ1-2,TGCAGCGTAGGATCTGGCTACACCTTC,CSVGSGYTF
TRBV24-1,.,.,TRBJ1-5,TGTGCCACCAGTGACCGGGACAGCAATCAGCCCCAGCATTTT,CATSDRDSNQPQHF
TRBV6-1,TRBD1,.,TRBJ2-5,TGTGCCAGCAGTGAACTTACAGGGGTTCGAGAGACCCAGTACTTC,CASSELTGVRETQYF
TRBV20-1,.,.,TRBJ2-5,TGCAGTGCTAGGGGGCGGGGTTATAATCAAGAGACCCAGTACTTC,CSARGRGYNQETQYF
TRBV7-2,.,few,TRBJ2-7,TGTGCCAGCAGCTCGACAGGTCCTTTCTACGAGCAGTACTTC,CASSSTGPFYEQYF
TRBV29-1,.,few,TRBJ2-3,TGCAGCGTTGGGACAGCCTCGCGAGATACGCAGTATTTT,CSVGTASRDTQYF
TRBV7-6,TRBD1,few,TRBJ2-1,TGTGCCAGCAGCCCGTGGGACAGAGCGTACAATGAGCAGTTCTTC,CASSPWDRAYNEQFF
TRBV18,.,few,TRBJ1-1,TGTGCCAGCTCACCGAGACAGGACCAGAACACTGAAGCTTTCTTT,CASSPRQDQNTEAFF
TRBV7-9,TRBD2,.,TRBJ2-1,TGTGCCAGCACACACGGGGGGGCCTCCTACAATGAGCAGTTCTTC,CASTHGGASYNEQFF
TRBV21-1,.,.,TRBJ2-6,TGTGCCAGCAGCACTTCGGCAGGGGACAGGGCCTCTGGGGCCAACGTCCTGACTTTC,CASSTSAGDRASGANVLTF
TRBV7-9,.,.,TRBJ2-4,TGTGCCAGCAGCAGGGGACTGGGTACGAAAAACATTCAGTACTTC,CASSRGLGTKNIQYF
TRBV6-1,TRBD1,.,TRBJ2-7,TGTGCCAGCGGAGAACAGGGGTTCTACGAGCAGTACTTC,CASGEQGFYEQYF
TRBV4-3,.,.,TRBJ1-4,TGCGCCAGCAGCCAAGAGGGAACTTTGTTCGGACAGTCACCGGTAGAAAAACTGTTTTTT,CASSQEGTLFGQSPVEKLFF
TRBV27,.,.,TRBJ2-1,TGTGCCAGCAGTTTATACGCAGGACTCAATGAGCAGTTCTTC,CASSLYAGLNEQFF
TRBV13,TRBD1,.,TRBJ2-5,TGTGCCAGCAGCTCCGAGGACAGGGAAGAGACCCAGTACTTC,CASSSEDREETQYF
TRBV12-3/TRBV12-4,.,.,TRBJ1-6,TGTGCCAGCAGGGAACCTAATTCACCCCTCCACTTT,CASREPNSPLHF
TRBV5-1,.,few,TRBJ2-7,TGCGCCAGCAGCTTCAATTCTGCAGCCACCTACGAGCAGTACTTC,CASSFNSAATYEQYF
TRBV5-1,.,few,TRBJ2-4,TGCGCCAGCAGCTTGGAAGGGGAAGGGAACATTCAGTACTTC,CASSLEGEGNIQYF
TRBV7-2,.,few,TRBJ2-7,TGTGCCAGCAGCTTAGGTAGATTAGGGTCACTCTACGAGCAGTACTTC,CASSLGRLGSLYEQYF
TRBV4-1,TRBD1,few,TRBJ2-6,TGCGCCAGCAGCCAATATGCAGGACAGGGGGCGTCTGGGGCCAACGTCCTGACTTTC,CASSQYAGQGASGANVLTF
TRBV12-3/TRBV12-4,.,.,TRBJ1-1,TGTGCCAGCAGGTATGCAACCGGGGGCACTGAAGCTTTCTTT,CASRYATGGTEAFF
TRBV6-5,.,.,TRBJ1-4,TGTGCCAGCTGTCGGTGGGAGGAACTGTTTTTT,CASCRWEELFF
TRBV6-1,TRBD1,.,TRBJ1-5,TGTGCCAGCTTCGACAGGGCCGGGTATCAGCCCCAGCATTTT,CASFDRAGYQPQHF
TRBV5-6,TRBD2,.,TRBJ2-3,TGTGCCAGCAGCTTTGTGGCGGGGGAAGTGGTCACAGATGCGCAGTATTTT,CASSFVAGEVVTDAQYF
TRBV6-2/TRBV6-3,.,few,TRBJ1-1,TGTGCCAGCAGTTACGGTTTCAGGGGAAAAATGAACACTGAAGCTTTCTTT,CASSYGFRGKMNTEAFF
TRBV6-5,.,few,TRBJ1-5,TGTGCCAGCAGTGCTCAGAGAAATCAGCCCCAGCATTTT,CASSAQRNQPQHF
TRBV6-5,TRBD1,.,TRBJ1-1,TGTGCCAGCAGTTACGAAAAAGGGACAGGTTCCCCCATGAACACTGAAGCTTTCTTT,CASSYEKGTGSPMNTEAFF